This T cell receptor (beta chain) was documented in a study of PD-L1 blockade in urothelial cancer. Germline CDR1 reads MNHNS; CDR2 reads SASEGT. The CDR3 has 17 residues. The junction had 8 bases not matched to a gene; V was cut back by 2 bases and J by 6 bases. Using immunoSEQ multiplex PCR, the repertoire was profiled, and TCRdb retains in-frame clones only, with some absent. The repertoire holds roughly 87,000 clones, with about 90% as singletons. As to time point: pretreatment peripheral blood. Samples spanned pretreatment and treatment, with 1 to 8 time points per patient. The sequence came from a woman of 80 years or more with urothelial cancer. The rearrangement links TRBV6-1 to TRBJ2-2; TRBD2 aligns across 11 bases. The material sequenced was PBMCs, taken around atezolizumab (anti-PD-L1) treatment. CDR3 nucleotides: TGTGCCAGCAGTGAATTGGTACTAGCGGGAGTGGCCGGGGAGCTGTTTTTT. Translated: CASSELVLAGVAGELFF.